This is a list of T cell receptor beta chains from one sample in a study of CD8+ T cells in alopecia areata. Profiled with immunoSEQ multiplex PCR; TCRdb holds only in-frame clones, not every one. The profile shows about 200,000 clones, more than 55% of them singletons. The input for sequencing was CD4+ T cells sorted from blood, taken at week 4, from a patient treated with tofacitinib. These receptors were taken from a human donor with alopecia areata. The conserved cysteine and the conserved F or W are not part of the CDR3 here. Clone size appears in some rows only: once, few, many, or a class for an expanded clone.

v_gene	len	j_gene	abundance	CDR3aa
TRBV27	12	TRBJ2-3	-	ASSRTGYTDTQY
TRBV5-6	11	TRBJ2-5	-	ASSTTVLETQY
TRBV29-1	11	TRBJ2-1	-	SVGYRLNNEQF
TRBV29-1	11	TRBJ1-1	-	SGRSETNTEAF
TRBV29-1	11	TRBJ2-3	-	SSGGYYTDTQY
TRBV4-1	16	TRBJ2-2	-	ASSQLGQGAKFSGELF
TRBV19	13	TRBJ2-7	-	ASSIDRLSGDEQY
TRBV27	16	TRBJ2-5	-	AMVPGTGAPGGIETQY
TRBV5-1	13	TRBJ2-5	few	ASSSGRGPGETQY
TRBV6-5	12	TRBJ1-5	-	ASSQRQGNQPQH
TRBV4-3	16	TRBJ2-5	-	ASSQDLFAGGDQETQY
TRBV29-1	12	TRBJ2-4	-	SVGTLLAKNIQY
TRBV19	10	TRBJ1-6	-	ASSEGRAPLH
TRBV30	9	TRBJ2-1	-	AWSVRVEQF
TRBV28	14	TRBJ2-5	-	ASSPPRDRRQETQY
TRBV7-2	13	TRBJ2-3	-	ASSLRRGSTDTQY
TRBV29-1	19	TRBJ2-7	-	SAEGESRASGGALRTYEQY
TRBV29-1	14	TRBJ1-3	-	SVVSDTKLSGNTIY
TRBV5-4	9	TRBJ2-3	-	ASSATDTQY
TRBV19	12	TRBJ1-5	-	ASSAGTANQPQH
TRBV9	11	TRBJ1-2	-	ASSARDRDGYT
TRBV9	11	TRBJ1-2	-	ASSVGGLHGYT
TRBV18	14	TRBJ1-1	-	ASSPNRGQSNTEAF
TRBV4-2	12	TRBJ2-3	-	ASSQAAVIPTQY
TRBV30	14	TRBJ2-6	-	AWSVFGGSGANVLT
TRBV5-1	14	TRBJ2-3	-	ASSVTPVGADDTQY
TRBV28	9	TRBJ2-7	few	ASSFSYEQY
TRBV28	11	TRBJ1-2	few	ASSLTGPYGYT
TRBV2	11	TRBJ1-2	-	ASTLDTLNGYT
TRBV5-6	12	TRBJ1-5	-	ASSRDRGKQPQH
TRBV7-6	13	TRBJ2-1	-	ASSLAPNSYNEQF
TRBV30	11	TRBJ1-4	-	AWSSRTVEKLF
TRBV5-1	12	TRBJ1-5	few	ASSPGQGIQPQH
TRBV7-9	10	TRBJ1-2	few	ASSNRAYGYT
TRBV19	12	TRBJ2-1	few	ASSPTRVYNEQF
TRBV30	13	TRBJ2-5	-	AWSPAGGMWETQY
TRBV25-1	12	TRBJ1-1	once	ASTPGGSYARAF
TRBV9	13	TRBJ2-2	-	ASSGGGAATGELF
TRBV30	14	TRBJ1-4	-	AWSVDPGATNEKLF
TRBV29-1	9	TRBJ1-1	few	SVVDRVGAF
TRBV15	11	TRBJ2-5	-	AASRDRDETQY
TRBV27	13	TRBJ1-5	-	ASSSWGDGNQPQH
TRBV7-6	13	TRBJ2-5	-	ASSQPDRGAETQY
TRBV28	12	TRBJ2-7	few	ASSWTGGSYEQY
TRBV5-1	13	TRBJ2-5	-	ASSTTGGWGETQY
TRBV29-1	10	TRBJ2-5	-	SVPFNGETQY
TRBV7-2	11	TRBJ2-7	-	ASSFHQAYEQY
TRBV18	15	TRBJ2-7	-	ASSPPPVGVYSYEQY
TRBV29-1	10	TRBJ2-5	-	SVDWTIETQY
TRBV6-5	9	TRBJ2-7	-	ASGRGYEQY
TRBV5-1	13	TRBJ1-3	-	ASSHGSQSGNTIY
TRBV5-6	12	TRBJ1-5	-	ASSSTGGNQPQH
TRBV30	11	TRBJ2-3	-	AQGGERTDTQY
TRBV2	10	TRBJ1-6	-	ARSSRDSPLH
TRBV27	14	TRBJ2-3	-	ASSPLGGLTTDTQY
TRBV30	13	TRBJ1-2	-	AWSLDQRALGGYT
TRBV29-1	12	TRBJ1-2	-	SAAGTGRNYGYT